Presented here are 13 T cell receptor beta chains from one specimen sequenced in a study of T cell changes during pregnancy in multiple sclerosis. Here immunoSEQ multiplex PCR was the method, and the copy in TCRdb shows in-frame clones only, minus some. The data show 55,000 to 85,000 clones, over 85% seen once. Source: peripheral blood, taken in the second trimester of pregnancy. The receptors were gathered from a female donor with multiple sclerosis, enrolled in a pregnancy study.

The CDR3 loop is CASSSGLPNEQYF. CDR3 DNA sequence: TGTGCCAGCAGTTCCGGTCTCCCCAACGAGCAGTACTTC. The chain is built from TRBV28 and TRBJ2-7; D uncertain. The CDR3 is 13 amino acids. The germline V gene encodes CDR1 MDHEN and CDR2 SYDVKM. V was cut by 4 bases and J by 5 bases, with 12 bases left in between.

The chain is built from TRBV28 and TRBJ2-1; a weak D match, TRBD1 (6 bases). CDR3 size: 15 residues. Germline CDR1 reads MDHEN; CDR2 reads SYDVKM. V gave up 6 bases and J gave up 15 bases, with 27 bases separating them. The CDR3 nucleotides read TGTGCCAGCAGCCCCGTTTTGCGGGCAGGACAAGGGGGGTTCTTC. Translated, it gives CASSPVLRAGQGGFF.

The J gene is TRBJ2-7, the V gene TRBV5-1, with 11 positions matching TRBD2. The V gene's germline CDR1 is SGHRS and CDR2 YFSETQ. CDR3 length: 17 amino acids. V shed 1 base, J shed 1 base, and the junction held 7 bases outside the gene matches. The CDR3: CASSLTLAGGFSYEQYF. The CDR3 DNA sequence: TGCGCCAGCAGCTTGACTCTAGCGGGGGGTTTTTCCTACGAGCAGTACTTC.

The chain's CDR3 is CASSPGAGTTRSGYGYTF. The CDR3 nucleotides are TGTGCCAGCTCACCTGGGGCCGGGACAACTCGAAGCGGCTATGGCTACACCTTC. The J gene is TRBJ1-2, the V gene TRBV18; TRBD1 is a possible D gene (6 bases). This CDR3 is built from 18 residues. The V and J ends lost 3 bases and 4 bases respectively, with 24 bases between them. Germline V gene data show CDR1 as KGHSH and CDR2 as LQKENI.

The V and J genes are TRBV5-1 and TRBJ2-7; 11 bases fit TRBD2. V gave up 5 bases and J gave up 6 bases; unmatched junction bases: 7. Germline V lookup: CDR1 SGHRS, CDR2 YFSETQ. The CDR3 extends over 14 amino acids. For the CDR3, the DNA is TGCGCCAGCAGTAAGACTAGCGGGACGACCGAGCAGTACTTC. Translation gives CASSKTSGTTEQYF.

J is TRBJ2-3 and V is TRBV14; 10 bases align to TRBD2. The CDR3 sequence is 15 residues long. V was pared by 6 bases and J by 1 base, with 4 bases of the junction left unmatched. Germline CDR1 and CDR2: SGHDN and FVKESK. The CDR3 protein is CASSLLAGGTDTQYF. Here the CDR3 DNA reads TGTGCCAGCAGTCTCCTAGCGGGAGGCACAGATACGCAGTATTTT.

The table lists this clone with a count of one. This chain joins TRBV2 and TRBJ2-1, with 14 bases that match TRBD2. The V and J ends lost 6 bases and 6 bases, in that order; junction bases with no gene match: 4. The CDR3 is 15 amino acids. Germline V CDR1 and CDR2: SNHLY, FYNNEI. CDR3: CASRTGTSGGNEQFF. Here the CDR3 DNA reads TGTGCCAGCAGAACCGGGACTAGCGGGGGCAATGAGCAGTTCTTC. Full variable domain (missing parts from reference TRBV2 and TRBJ2-1): EPEVTQTPSHQVTQMGQEVILRCVPISNHLYFYWYRQILGQKVEFLVSFYNNEISEKSEIFDDQFSVERPDGSNFTLKIRSTKLEDSAMYFCASRTGTSGGNEQFFGPGTRLTVL.

The chain has TRBV27 and TRBJ2-3; 9 bases line up with TRBD2. Germline trimming cut 7 bases from V and 4 bases from J; bases unmatched to any gene: 9. There are 15 residues in the CDR3. Germline CDR1 is MNHEY and CDR2 is SMNVEV (reference sequence). As DNA, the CDR3 is TGTGCCAGCACCTATGGCGGGAGGGTGTCAGATACGCAGTATTTT. Residues: CASTYGGRVSDTQYF.

V gene TRBV11-1 combines with J gene TRBJ2-2; a possible D gene is TRBD1 (7 bases). Deletions cut 4 bases from V and 5 bases from J, with 11 bases between. The germline gives CDR1 SGHAT, CDR2 FQDESV (reference sequence). The CDR3 consists of 14 residues. CDR3 protein: CASSSTGRTGELFF. The CDR3 region has the DNA TGTGCCAGCAGCTCGACAGGGAGGACCGGGGAGCTGTTTTTT.

This clone was seen a single time. The chain is built from TRBV2 and TRBJ2-7; the D gene is possibly TRBD1 (5 bases). The CDR3 is 13 residues long. V lost 1 base and J 8 bases, leaving 12 bases between the germline ends. Germline lookup yields CDR1 SNHLY and CDR2 FYNNEI. Here the CDR3 reads CASSEGGRAKQYF. As DNA, the CDR3 is TGTGCCAGCAGTGAAGGGGGCAGGGCGAAGCAGTACTTC.

This clone has more than one count but fewer than ten. This rearrangement joins TRBV19 to TRBJ2-7; 10 bases are a match to TRBD1. The V gene end was trimmed by 5 bases and the J gene end by 11 bases; junction bases not matched to a gene: 9. The germline V gene has CDR1 LNHDA and CDR2 SQIVND (reference sequence). The CDR3 contains 13 residues. CDR3 amino acids: CASSPRGQGIEYF. The CDR3 DNA sequence: TGTGCCAGTAGTCCTCGGGGACAGGGGATCGAGTACTTC.

This chain joins TRBV6-1 and TRBJ2-5; D might be TRBD2 (6 bases). The length of the CDR3 is 14 residues. Germline CDR1 is MNHNS and CDR2 is SASEGT. The V end was cut by 6 bases, the J end by 1 base, with 12 bases between. The CDR3 region has the DNA TGTGCCAGCAGCGGGACTCTCCGCCAAGAGACCCAGTACTTC. Protein product: CASSGTLRQETQYF.

This rearrangement joins TRBV6-5 to TRBJ2-5, with 9 bases that match TRBD2. Trimming removed 7 bases from V and 1 base from J; junction bases left unmatched: 7. The CDR3 totals 15 residues. The V gene's germline CDR1 is MNHEY and CDR2 SVGAGI. The CDR3 DNA follows: TGTGCCAGCACCAGAGCTAGCGGGGCCCAAGAGACCCAGTACTTC. Amino acid sequence: CASTRASGAQETQYF.